This paragraph reports one T cell receptor beta chain. Its target is not known. TCRdb reprocessed the 5' RACE reads, with one entry per CDR3 protein and no DNA. The ten top clones account for approximately 5.4%, within a sample of roughly 320,000 distinct CDR3 sequences. This entry comes from a study of monozygotic twins with inflammatory bowel disease. Whole-study findings and limits: Healthy twins shared more clonotypes with others than IBD patients, most markedly active ones.

This TCR was recovered from a human donor with ulcerative colitis or Crohn's disease, or a healthy co-twin of an affected twin (not recorded which). Input material: blood.

This CDR3 reads CASRGVFTGELFF. The chain couples TRBV27 to TRBJ2-2; TCRdb indicates TRBD2, and absent DNA this call remains unverified. The CDR3 has 13 amino acids. Germline V gene sequence: CDR1 MNHEY, CDR2 SMNVEV (reference sequence).